The 7 T cell receptor beta chains presented below share a single source sample, sequenced in a study of T-cell reconstitution after alpha-beta-depleted transplantation in children. TCRbeta library preparation incorporated unique molecular identifiers. In TCRdb, the PCR reads were re-called with MiXCR into one record per CDR3 protein. The sample yields some 200,000 distinct CDR3 sequences, roughly 8.1% seen once. This sample comprised PBMCs, mostly from graft donor cells, obtained 360 days after TCRalphabeta/CD19-depleted stem cell transplant. The source of these receptors is a male patient under 10 years old who had a stem cell transplant for acute myeloid leukemia, so the T cells may come from the graft donor.

This clonotype has at least ten counts. This chain joins TRBV10-3 and TRBJ2-7; D is unclear. Germline V gene sequence: CDR1 ENHRY, CDR2 SYGVKD. The CDR3 covers 13 residues. The V and J ends lost 0 bases and 5 bases respectively, with 8 bases between them. The CDR3 spells CAISESNRDEQYF. DNA for the CDR3: TGTGCCATCAGTGAGTCAAATCGGGACGAGCAGTACTTC.

This clonotype has a count of ten or more. This rearrangement joins TRBV29-1 to TRBJ2-3; 11 positions agree with TRBD2. The CDR3 length is 16 residues. Trimming removed 6 bases from V and 1 base from J; junction bases left unmatched: 9. Per the germline V gene, CDR1 is SQVTM and CDR2 is ANQGSEA. The CDR3 DNA reads TGCAGCGTGACAGGAACTAGCGGGGGCGGCACAGATACGCAGTATTTT. Amino acid sequence: CSVTGTSGGGTDTQYF.

A few counts support this clonotype. V is TRBV11-2 and J is TRBJ2-5; 11 bases match TRBD2. The CDR3 spans 16 residues. V lost 2 bases and J lost 2; bases outside the gene matches: 4. The germline V gene encodes CDR1 SGHAT and CDR2 FQNNGV. The CDR3 DNA is TGTGCCAGCAGCTTAAGACTAGCGGGGTGGCAAGAGACCCAGTACTTC. Protein: CASSLRLAGWQETQYF.

This clonotype was seen ten or more times. The rearrangement joins TRBV12-3 or TRBV12-4 to TRBJ2-5; TRBD2 agrees at 9 bases. V gave up 3 bases and J gave up 5 bases; unmatched junction bases: 7. CDR3 size: 15 residues. The CDR3, as DNA: TGTGCCAGCAGTTTTGCGGGAGGGCCTTCTGAGACCCAGTACTTC. This encodes CASSFAGGPSETQYF.

The chain carries TRBV4-1 and TRBJ2-7, with D possibly matching TRBD2 (6 bases). Germline-derived CDR1 and CDR2 are MGHRA and YSYEKL. The V end lost 4 bases, the J end lost 5 bases, and 18 bases lay between the germline ends. The CDR3 runs to 15 residues. CDR3 protein: CASSRLQTSNHEQYF. The CDR3 region has the DNA TGCGCCAGCAGCCGCCTACAGACTAGTAATCACGAGCAGTACTTC.

This clonotype was seen repeatedly, ten times or more. The chain is built from TRBV20-1 and TRBJ1-5, with D unresolved. V lost 1 base to trimming and J lost 4 bases, with 5 bases between them. The CDR3 consists of 12 residues. Germline V gives CDR1 DFQATT, CDR2 SNEGSKA (reference sequence). CDR3 DNA sequence: TGCAGTGCTAGAGCACCAAATCAGCCCCAGCATTTT. Translation gives CSARAPNQPQHF.

V is TRBV12-5 and J is TRBJ2-5, with 7 positions matching TRBD1. V was pared by 6 bases and J by 1 base, with 8 bases of the junction left unmatched. CDR1 and CDR2 (germline): LGHNT, FRNRAP. This CDR3 comprises 15 residues. The CDR3 region is CASGPIGTAQETQYF. The CDR3 nucleotides read TGTGCTAGTGGACCGATTGGGACAGCCCAAGAGACCCAGTACTTC.